This is a list of T cell receptor beta chains from one sample in a study of T cell responses to AZD1222 COVID-19 vaccine. The repertoire was sequenced with immunoSEQ multiplex PCR; TCRdb's copy has only in-frame clones and lacks some. The table records about 110,000 clones, 88% of them present only once. The input for sequencing was peripheral blood, taken on day 0 of AZD1222 vaccination. These receptors came from an adult in good health. CDR3s include the opening cysteine and the closing phenylalanine or tryptophan. D genes are given only for firm matches. The size entry is marked missing in some rows and otherwise reads once, few, many or a size class.

D,J,size,V,DNA,CDR3
TRBD2,TRBJ2-7,NA,TRBV28,TGTGCCAGCACATGGGGAGCGGGAGGTTTTTACGAGCAGTACTTC,CASTWGAGGFYEQYF
NA,TRBJ2-1,once,TRBV12-3/TRBV12-4,TGTGCCAGCAGTTTTCTAGCCGACAATGAGCAGTTCTTC,CASSFLADNEQFF
NA,TRBJ1-6,NA,TRBV4-3,TGCGCCAGCAGCCGGGGCCACAGGGACTTATCACCCCTCCACTTT,CASSRGHRDLSPLHF
NA,TRBJ2-7,NA,TRBV7-3,TGTGCCAGCAGCTTAATGGGGGTCGGCTACGAGCAGTACTTC,CASSLMGVGYEQYF
TRBD1,TRBJ2-7,once,TRBV28,TGTGCCAGCAGGGGACAGGCTCACTACGAGCAGTACTTC,CASRGQAHYEQYF
NA,TRBJ2-7,NA,TRBV28,TGTGCCAGCAGTTCGGCCAGCTCCTACGAGCAGTACTTC,CASSSASSYEQYF
NA,TRBJ1-5,NA,TRBV3-1/TRBV3-2,TGTGCCAGCAGCCCCAGGGTCGCGGGCAATCAGCCCCAGCATTTT,CASSPRVAGNQPQHF
NA,TRBJ2-5,NA,TRBV23-1,TGCGCCAGCAGTCAAAGGGCCGGGGGCCAAGAGACCCAGTACTTC,CASSQRAGGQETQYF
NA,TRBJ1-6,NA,TRBV28,TGTGCCAGCAGTTTACCCGTGGGTTCACCCCTCCACTTT,CASSLPVGSPLHF
NA,TRBJ2-4,NA,TRBV18,TGTGCCAGCTCTCCCGGGGTGGTCAAAAACATTCAGTACTTC,CASSPGVVKNIQYF
NA,TRBJ2-4,NA,TRBV4-2,TGTGCCAGCAGCCAAGTGCCCCCCGCGGGAACAAACATTCAGTACTTC,CASSQVPPAGTNIQYF
NA,TRBJ2-7,NA,TRBV18,TGTGCCAGCTCACTTTCTCCATTACTAGGCGAGCAGTACTTC,CASSLSPLLGEQYF
NA,TRBJ1-5,NA,TRBV7-2,TGTGCCAGCAGCTTTTGGAACAATCAGCCCCAGCATTTT,CASSFWNNQPQHF
NA,TRBJ2-7,NA,TRBV6-5,TGTGCCAGCATCGAGTATGCCGAGCAGTACTTC,CASIEYAEQYF
NA,TRBJ1-6,once,TRBV28,TGTGCCAGCAGCCCCACAGGGCTTCTCCACTTT,CASSPTGLLHF
NA,TRBJ1-5,once,TRBV5-4,TGTGCCAGCAGCAAAGGGGGGGTGGGCAATCAGCCCCAGCATTTT,CASSKGGVGNQPQHF